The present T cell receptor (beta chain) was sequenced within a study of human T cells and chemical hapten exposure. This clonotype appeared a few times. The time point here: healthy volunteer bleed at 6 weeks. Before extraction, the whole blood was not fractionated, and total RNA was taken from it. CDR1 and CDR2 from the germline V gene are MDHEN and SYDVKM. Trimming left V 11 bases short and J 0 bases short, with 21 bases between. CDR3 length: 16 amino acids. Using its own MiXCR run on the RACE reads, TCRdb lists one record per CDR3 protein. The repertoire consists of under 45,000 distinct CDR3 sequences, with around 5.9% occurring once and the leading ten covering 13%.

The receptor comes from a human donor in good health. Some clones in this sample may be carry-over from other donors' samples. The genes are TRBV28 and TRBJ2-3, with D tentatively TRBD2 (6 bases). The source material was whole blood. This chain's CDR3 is CAEQAGTGISTDTQYF. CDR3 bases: TGTGCCGAGCAAGCGGGCACGGGTATCAGCACAGATACGCAGTATTTT.